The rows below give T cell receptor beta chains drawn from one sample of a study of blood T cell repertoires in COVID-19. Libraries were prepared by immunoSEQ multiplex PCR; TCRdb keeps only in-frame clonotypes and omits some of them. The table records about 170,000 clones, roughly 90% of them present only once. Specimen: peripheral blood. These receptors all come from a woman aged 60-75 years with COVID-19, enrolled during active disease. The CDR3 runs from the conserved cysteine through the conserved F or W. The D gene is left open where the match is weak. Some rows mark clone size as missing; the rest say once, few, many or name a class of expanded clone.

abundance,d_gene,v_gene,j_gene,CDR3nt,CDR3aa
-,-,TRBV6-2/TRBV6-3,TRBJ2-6,TGTGCCAGCAGTAACAACCTACAGGGCTCTGGGGCCAACGTCCTGACTTTC,CASSNNLQGSGANVLTF
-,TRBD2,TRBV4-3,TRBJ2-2,TGCGCCAGCAGCCAAGATCCTGGGGGGGTCGGCACCGGGGAGCTGTTTTTT,CASSQDPGGVGTGELFF
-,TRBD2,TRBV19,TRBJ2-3,TGTGCCACTGCGGGAGCGCGGGCAGATACGCAGTATTTT,CATAGARADTQYF
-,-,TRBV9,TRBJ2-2,TGTGCCAGCAGCGAGATTGGGCGCACCGGGGAGCTGTTTTTT,CASSEIGRTGELFF
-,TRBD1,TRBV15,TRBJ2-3,TGTGCCACCAGTTGGACAGGGGGCGAAGATACGCAGTATTTT,CATSWTGGEDTQYF
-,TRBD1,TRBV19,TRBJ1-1,TGTGCCAGTAGTACCCACAGGGGGAACACTGAAGCTTTCTTT,CASSTHRGNTEAFF
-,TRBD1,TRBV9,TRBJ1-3,TGTGCCAGCAGCGCGGGACAGGCTATCCTCTCTGGAAACACCATATATTTT,CASSAGQAILSGNTIYF
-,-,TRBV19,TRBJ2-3,TGTGCCAGTAGTCCGGGACATGGGGACACAGATACGCAGTATTTT,CASSPGHGDTDTQYF
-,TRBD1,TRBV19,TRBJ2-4,TGTGCCAGTAGCGACCAGGGGGTTCCCAAAAACATTCAGTACTTC,CASSDQGVPKNIQYF
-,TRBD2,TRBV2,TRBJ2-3,TGTGCCAGCAGTAGCGGGAGGGCCCCAGATACGCAGTATTTT,CASSSGRAPDTQYF
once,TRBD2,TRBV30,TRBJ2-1,TGTGCCGGGGGACTAGCGGGGTCCCTCCCTTCGTACAATGAGCAGTTCTTC,CAGGLAGSLPSYNEQFF
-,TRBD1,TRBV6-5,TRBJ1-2,TGTGCCAGCAGGAGGAGGGGGCAGCGCGCCTATGGCTACACCTTC,CASRRRGQRAYGYTF
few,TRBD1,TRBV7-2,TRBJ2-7,TGTGCCAGCAGCCAAAAACAGGGGGCGCCTTCCTACGAGCAGTACTTC,CASSQKQGAPSYEQYF
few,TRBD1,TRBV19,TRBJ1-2,TGTGCCAGTAGTCGACAGGGTAGAGCATTAGGGTATGGCTACACCTTC,CASSRQGRALGYGYTF
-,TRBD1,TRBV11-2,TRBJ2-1,TGTGCCAGCAGCCAAGGGCCGACAGGGATAACTGAGCAGTTCTTC,CASSQGPTGITEQFF
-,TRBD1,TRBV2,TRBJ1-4,TGTGCCAGCAGCAGGGACAGATCAACTAATGAAAAACTGTTTTTT,CASSRDRSTNEKLFF
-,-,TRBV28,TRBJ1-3,TGTGCCAGCAGATCTACAGGGAATGGAAACACCATATATTTT,CASRSTGNGNTIYF
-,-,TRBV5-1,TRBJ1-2,TGCGCCAGCAGCCTGCCGACAGATTCTTTCTATGGCTACACCTTC,CASSLPTDSFYGYTF